Listed here is a single T cell receptor beta chain. Time point of the sample: newly diagnosed GD, antithyroid drugs for less than 3 months. Following extraction of RNA from PBMCs, that RNA was used to make the TCR library. The data are from a study of regulatory T cells in long-lasting Graves disease. Investigators prepared the TCR beta libraries by applying iRepertoire HTBI primers and Arm-PCR of CDR3 regions. Original processing notes: Sample data revealed approximately 62 TRBV and more than 13 TRBJ segments. Using its own MiXCR run on the multiplex PCR reads, TCRdb lists one record per CDR3 protein. The V and J calls come from TCRdb's annotation, not from the publication. The sample lists approximately 300,000 distinct CDR3 sequences, approximately 20% occurring once. The sequencing here drew on peripheral blood mononuclear cells (PBMCs), taken at new diagnosis, from a patient treated with antithyroid drugs. This sequence originates from a female donor with Graves disease.

The CDR3 DNA is TGTGCCAGCAGTTTAGGCAGACAGGGGGCTAATGAAAAACTGTTTTTT. Translated, it gives CASSLGRQGANEKLFF. The V and J genes are TRBV27 and TRBJ1-4, with 9 bases that match TRBD1. Germline CDR1 reads MNHEY; CDR2 reads SMNVEV (reference sequence). V gave up 2 bases and J gave up 3 bases; unmatched junction bases: 4. This CDR3 is built from 16 residues. The entire variable domain, with the rest obtained from reference TRBV27 and TRBJ1-4, is as follows: EAQVTQNPRYLITVTGKKLTVTCSQNMNHEYMSWYRQDPGLGLRQIYYSMNVEVTDKGDVPEGYKVSRKEKRNFPLILESPSPNQTSLYFCASSLGRQGANEKLFFGSGTQLSVL.